This entry describes one T cell receptor beta chain. Method: immunoSEQ multiplex PCR; TCRdb's copy keeps in-frame clones and lacks some. This table holds around 90,000 clones, around 80% found once. The data stem from a study of blood T cell repertoires in COVID-19. Across the whole study: Researchers got acute and convalescent COVID-19 samples from the United States, Italy and Spain. T cells, B-cell-depleted T cells, or PBMCs provided the cDNA or gDNA that served as material.

The germline V gene has CDR1 GTSNPN and CDR2 SVGIG (reference sequence). This CDR3 spans 15 amino acids. Trimming removed 7 bases from V and 6 bases from J; junction bases left unmatched: 15. This clonotype was obtained from a human donor in a cohort sampled during active COVID-19. Sequenced input: peripheral blood. This chain joins TRBV30 and TRBJ2-3; 8 nucleotides match TRBD2. In nucleotides, the CDR3 is TGTGCCTTAACCCTAGCCGGGAGGGGGGCGGATACGCAGTATTTT. Translating it yields CALTLAGRGADTQYF.